One and the same sample provided the 25 T cell receptor beta chains below, sequenced in a study of T cell responses to AZD1222 COVID-19 vaccine. Here immunoSEQ multiplex PCR was the method, and the copy in TCRdb shows in-frame clones only, minus some. This table has approximately 150,000 clones, roughly 89% appearing once. This sample comprised peripheral blood, obtained 28 days after the second AZD1222 dose. The receptors originated from an adult who received the AZD1222 COVID-19 vaccine.

The rearrangement joins TRBV11-2 to TRBJ2-4; D ambiguous. Germline V gene sequence: CDR1 SGHAT, CDR2 FQNNGV. CDR3 length: 15 amino acids. V was trimmed by 2 bases and J by 0 bases, leaving 8 bases between them. For the CDR3, the DNA is TGTGCCAGCAGCTTAATTATTCTAGCCAAAAACATTCAGTACTTC. Its translation is CASSLIILAKNIQYF.

The rearrangement links TRBV12-3 or TRBV12-4 to TRBJ1-2, with 7 bases fitting TRBD1. V lost 5 bases and J lost 0; bases outside the gene matches: 0. This CDR3 is built from 13 residues. CDR3 in amino acids: CASSGTANYGYTF. CDR3 nucleotides: TGTGCCAGCAGTGGGACAGCTAACTATGGCTACACCTTC.

This sequence joins TRBV29-1 and TRBJ2-1; 14 bases agree with TRBD2. This CDR3 has 18 amino acids. Germline CDR1 reads SQVTM; CDR2 reads ANQGSEA. After removal of 7 bases from V and 1 base from J, the junction contained 12 bases not matched to a gene. The CDR3 nucleotides read TGCAGCGCTCGACTAGCGGGAGGGCCCTCCGTGTCCTACAATGAGCAGTTCTTC. Encoded protein: CSARLAGGPSVSYNEQFF.

The V and J genes are TRBV12-3 or TRBV12-4 and TRBJ1-4, with a weak D call TRBD1 (5 bases). Deletions cut 8 bases from V and 10 bases from J, with 17 bases between. The CDR3 has 13 amino acids. This CDR3 is CASSLGGVGKLFF. The DNA of the CDR3 is TGTGCCAGCTCCCTGGGAGGGGTGGGAAAACTGTTTTTT.

This clone showed up just a few times. The rearrangement links TRBV4-3 to TRBJ2-7, with 9 nucleotides matching TRBD1. The CDR3 sequence is 19 residues long. Germline CDR1 reads LGHNA; CDR2 reads YSLEER. V dropped 0 bases and J dropped 0; count of bases not matched to a gene: 12. CDR3 region: CASSQDQLLGTGISYEQYF. For the CDR3, the DNA is TGCGCCAGCAGCCAAGATCAGCTCCTCGGGACAGGGATCTCCTACGAGCAGTACTTC.

The chain uses TRBV27 and TRBJ1-1; TRBD1 matches 9 bases. Germline assignment: CDR1 MNHEY and CDR2 SMNVEV (reference sequence). Trimming at V came to 2 bases and at J to 5 bases, leaving 9 bases not matched to a gene. This CDR3 contains 16 residues. This chain's CDR3 is CASSLRTGAGVTEAFF. The CDR3 DNA is TGTGCCAGCAGTTTAAGGACAGGGGCCGGCGTGACTGAAGCTTTCTTT.

V usage is TRBV9 and J usage is TRBJ1-5, with 7 bases identical to TRBD1. CDR3 length: 15 residues. The junction had 6 bases not matched to a gene; V was cut back by 3 bases and J by 3 bases. Germline CDR1 and CDR2: SGDLS and YYNGEE. In nucleotides, the CDR3 is TGTGCCAGCAGCGAGGGACAGCTTCTCAATCAGCCCCAGCATTTT. Translating gives CASSEGQLLNQPQHF.

The rearrangement uses TRBV18 and TRBJ2-1; D unresolved. Trimming removed 1 base from V and 6 bases from J, with 4 bases in between. Germline V lookup: CDR1 KGHSH, CDR2 LQKENI. The CDR3 has 12 amino acids. The CDR3: CASSPQGNEQFF. The DNA of the CDR3 is TGTGCCAGCTCACCACAGGGCAATGAGCAGTTCTTC.

V gene TRBV7-2 combines with J gene TRBJ2-7; 14 positions agree with TRBD2. Germline V gene sequence: CDR1 SGHTA, CDR2 FQGNSA. The CDR3 runs 17 residues. V shed 5 bases, J shed 4 bases, and the junction held 10 bases outside the gene matches. The CDR3 nucleotides are TGTGCCAGCAGCCCGGGGCCGGGACTAGCGGGAGTATACGAGCAGTACTTC. Its protein is CASSPGPGLAGVYEQYF.

The gene calls are TRBV4-1 and TRBJ2-3; 7 nucleotides align to TRBD2. The CDR3 is made up of 18 amino acids. CDR1 is MGHRA, CDR2 YSYEKL, per germline. Trimming at V came to 2 bases and at J to 2 bases, leaving 13 bases not matched to a gene. In DNA form, the CDR3 reads TGCGCCAGCAGCCAAAGATTCGCGGGAGAGGTTATCACAGATACGCAGTATTTT. Encoded protein: CASSQRFAGEVITDTQYF.

This chain connects TRBV5-1 to TRBJ2-2; 8 bases match TRBD1. The germline gives CDR1 SGHRS, CDR2 YFSETQ. The trim removed 4 bases at V and 7 bases at J, leaving 6 bases unmatched. The CDR3 length is 14 residues. CDR3 loop: CASSPGQEGGELFF. Written as DNA, the CDR3 is TGCGCCAGCAGCCCGGGACAGGAGGGCGGGGAGCTGTTTTTT.

J is TRBJ2-5 and V is TRBV4-3, with 7 bases aligning to TRBD1. CDR1 is LGHNA and CDR2 is YSLEER in the germline V gene. The V gene end was trimmed by 6 bases and the J gene end by 4 bases; junction bases not matched to a gene: 5. CDR3 length equals 13 residues. CDR3 region: CASSRTGVETQYF. The CDR3 nucleotides are TGCGCCAGCAGTCGTACAGGGGTAGAGACCCAGTACTTC.

This rearrangement joins TRBV27 to TRBJ1-1; D uncertain. CDR3 length: 13 amino acids. The V gene's germline CDR1 is MNHEY and CDR2 SMNVEV (reference sequence). Trimming took off 6 bases at V and 3 bases at J, with 11 bases between the two ends. Here the CDR3 reads CASSPTSHTEAFF. The CDR3 DNA reads as TGTGCCAGCAGCCCGACGTCCCACACTGAAGCTTTCTTT.

This chain connects TRBV4-1 to TRBJ2-2; 9 nucleotides agree with TRBD1. Trimming removed 4 bases from V and 2 bases from J; junction bases left unmatched: 5. The CDR3 covers 16 residues. Germline CDR1 is MGHRA and CDR2 is YSYEKL. The CDR3 DNA reads as TGCGCCAGCAGCCCTCCGGGACAGGGAAACACCGGGGAGCTGTTTTTT. The encoded protein is CASSPPGQGNTGELFF.

J is TRBJ2-5 and V is TRBV19, with TRBD1 matching 9 bases. Germline V lookup: CDR1 LNHDA, CDR2 SQIVND (reference sequence). The V and J ends lost 6 bases and 5 bases, in that order; junction bases with no gene match: 10. CDR3 length equals 15 residues. This CDR3 is CASRMEQGAWETQYF. For the CDR3, the DNA is TGTGCCAGTAGGATGGAACAGGGGGCTTGGGAGACCCAGTACTTC.

This rearrangement joins TRBV6-6 to TRBJ1-1; 10 nucleotides match TRBD1. CDR1 and CDR2 from the germline V gene are MNHNY and SVGAGI (reference sequence). The CDR3 contains 16 residues. Trimming cost V 0 bases and J 4 bases; bases outside gene matches: 5. CDR3: CASSYSGTGVSTEAFF. As DNA, the CDR3 is TGTGCCAGCAGTTACTCCGGGACAGGGGTTTCCACTGAAGCTTTCTTT.

The chain carries TRBV19 and TRBJ2-3; D not resolved. Germline values: CDR1 LNHDA, CDR2 SQIVND (reference sequence). The V end lost 3 bases, the J end lost 0 bases, and 10 bases lay between the germline ends. There are 15 residues in the CDR3. The CDR3 DNA follows: TGTGCCAGTAGTATGTTCGGCCCTAGCACAGATACGCAGTATTTT. It translates to CASSMFGPSTDTQYF.

This chain uses TRBV5-1 with TRBJ1-1; D is unclear. V dropped 1 base and J dropped 4 bases, with 17 bases sitting between them. Germline V gives CDR1 SGHRS, CDR2 YFSETQ. The CDR3 is 16 amino acids. The CDR3 DNA is TGCGCCAGCAGCTTGCCGGGGTCGGCAGCGGGCACTGAAGCTTTCTTT. Its translation is CASSLPGSAAGTEAFF.

The chain's CDR3 is CASSQRHRQGGNEKLFF. Here the CDR3 DNA reads TGTGCCAGCAGCCAACGACATCGACAGGGAGGCAATGAAAAACTGTTTTTT. This chain links TRBV4-2 with TRBJ1-4, with 7 nucleotides matching TRBD1. The CDR3 is 17 amino acids. J gave up 5 bases and V 2 bases, and 11 bases lay outside the gene matches. Germline-derived CDR1 and CDR2 are LGHNA and YNFKEQ.

The gene calls are TRBV11-2 and TRBJ2-7; 9 nucleotides line up with TRBD2. Germline V gene sequence: CDR1 SGHAT, CDR2 FQNNGV. Trimming cost V 4 bases and J 7 bases; bases outside gene matches: 8. The CDR3 has 14 residues. Here the CDR3 DNA reads TGTGCCAGCAGCTCATTAGCGGGAGTGGGGGAGCAGTACTTC. This encodes CASSSLAGVGEQYF.

Comment on this clone: A read error may produce the germline difference seen at one junction end. The chain has TRBV7-7 and TRBJ2-4; TRBD2 is a possible D gene (6 bases). Germline V lookup: CDR1 SSHAT, CDR2 FNYEAQ (reference sequence). This CDR3 has 19 residues. This chain's CDR3 is CASSLSALRGTQAKNIQYF. The DNA for the CDR3 is TGTGCTAGCAGCTTATCCGCACTACGGGGGACCCAGGCCAAAAACATTCAGTACTTC.

This chain uses TRBV28 with TRBJ1-2; 10 positions agree with TRBD1. The germline V gene has CDR1 MDHEN and CDR2 SYDVKM. The CDR3 is 16 amino acids. J was trimmed by 8 bases and V by 6 bases; bases with no gene match: 15. The CDR3 loop is CASSLFRQGASRGYTF. As DNA, the CDR3 is TGTGCCAGCAGCCTCTTTAGACAGGGGGCGTCTCGGGGCTACACCTTC.

The chain couples TRBV4-1 to TRBJ1-2, with D tentatively TRBD1 (6 bases). The CDR3 has 15 residues. Per the germline V gene, CDR1 is MGHRA and CDR2 is YSYEKL. V dropped 0 bases and J dropped 3 bases, with 11 bases sitting between them. The CDR3 DNA is TGCGCCAGCAGCCAAGATGACAGGTCCTACTATGGCTACACCTTC. The encoded protein is CASSQDDRSYYGYTF.

V gene TRBV27 combines with J gene TRBJ1-1; D is undetermined. V dropped 3 bases and J dropped 4 bases, with 9 bases sitting between them. The CDR3 contains 13 residues. Germline loops: CDR1 MNHEY, CDR2 SMNVEV (reference sequence). As DNA, the CDR3 is TGTGCCAGCAGTTTGATTCGTAGCACTGAAGCTTTCTTT. This translates into CASSLIRSTEAFF.

This chain connects TRBV21-1 to TRBJ1-6; the table's D call, TRBD1, was not checked against the DNA. TRBV21-1 is given as a pseudogene. This CDR3 spans 14 amino acids. The CDR3 nucleotides are TGTGCCAGCACCGGACAGGGGGACAATTCACCCCTCCACTTT. As protein: CASTGQGDNSPLHF.